The source of this TCR beta chain is a study of CD8 T cells in cerebrospinal fluid in Alzheimer's disease. TCRdb reprocessed the 10x single-cell sequencing reads and keeps a single row for each CDR3 protein, giving no DNA. The repertoire table contains around 1,500 distinct CDR3 sequences. This clonotype is called medium-sized based on its frequency. What it recognizes is unknown. CDR1 and CDR2 from the germline V gene are SNHLY and FYNNEI. The CDR3 totals 13 residues. Points from the study as a whole: Alzheimer's patients were not enriched for EBV-specific clones, which were not the most expanded.

This TCR was sampled from a human donor in good health. This sequence joins TRBV2 and TRBJ1-4; TCRdb designates TRBD1, a call that cannot be tested without DNA. Sequencing was done on a sample of cerebrospinal fluid. CDR3 region: CASSGRSNEKLFF.